The sequence of this T cell receptor beta chain was determined in a study of long-term antiretroviral therapy in people with HIV. The assay used was immunoSEQ (version v3.0), run at survey level. Clones were sequenced by immunoSEQ multiplex PCR, and TCRdb holds only the in-frame ones, with some missing. The sample records about 39,000 clones, 65% to 90% being singletons. V was clipped by 4 bases and J by 3 bases, with 7 bases between them. This CDR3 region has 13 residues. The germline gives CDR1 MNHEY, CDR2 SMNVEV (reference sequence). The chain joins TRBV27 to TRBJ2-1, with a possible D match to TRBD1 (6 bases). This TCR was recovered from a woman aged 18 to 35 with HIV. Sequenced here: unsorted PBMCs, sampled just before starting antiretroviral therapy. The chain's CDR3 is CASSSDSYNEQFF. CDR3 bases: TGTGCCAGCAGTTCGGACAGCTACAATGAGCAGTTCTTC.